This note documents a single T cell receptor beta chain sequence. What it binds is not known. This entry comes from a study of blood T cells in healthy people across ages. V was pared by 0 bases and J by 1 base, with 7 bases of the junction left unmatched. The germline gives CDR1 SGHRS, CDR2 YFSETQ. The CDR3 spans 17 residues. Using a J-beta primer mix together with a sample-barcoded 5' primer, a second PCR was run for roughly 7 to 12 cycles. Using its own MiXCR run on the 5' RACE reads, TCRdb lists one record per CDR3 protein. The table records fewer than 950,000 distinct CDR3 sequences, about 53% of them present only once. Whole-study results and caveats: Long-lived donors exceeded aged donors in naive CD4+ cells and diversity.

This chain connects TRBV5-1 to TRBJ2-4, with TRBD2 matching 7 bases. The sequence derives from a man older than 75 in good health. Sequencing was performed on blood. Here the CDR3 DNA reads TGCGCCAGCAGCTTGGCGGGGGGTGGGCCGGCCAAAAACATTCAGTACTTC. This codes for CASSLAGGGPAKNIQYF. The whole variable domain, remainder taken from reference TRBV5-1 and TRBJ2-4, is KAGVTQTPRYLIKTRGQQVTLSCSPISGHRSVSWYQQTPGQGLQFLFEYFSETQRNKGNFPGRFSGRQFSNSRSEMNVSTLELGDSALYLCASSLAGGGPAKNIQYFGAGTRLSVL.